This T cell receptor (beta chain) was identified during a study of blood T cell repertoires in COVID-19. For the study at large: Spain, Italy and the United States supplied samples that represented acute and convalescent COVID-19. Sources were T cells, B-cell-depleted T cells, or PBMCs; the material itself was cDNA or gDNA.

Measured with immunoSEQ multiplex PCR; TCRdb has only the in-frame clones, and not every one. The table shows around 470,000 clones, with about 90% occurring only once. After removal of 5 bases from V and 3 bases from J, the junction contained 4 bases not matched to a gene. Germline V gives CDR1 WNHNN, CDR2 SYGVQD (reference sequence). The CDR3 has 14 amino acids. Living in under 30 US areas, the participants were between about 18 and 100 years of age. Two negative PCRs, clearance, or symptom resolution had been documented for recovered Cohort 3 donors. The V call is TRBV10-1, the J call TRBJ1-5, with TRBD1 matching over 7 bases. The sample consisted of PBMCs or T cells enriched from blood (not recorded which). This sequence originates from a man younger than 30 who had recovered from COVID-19. The CDR3 loop is CASSTGDPNQPQHF. In DNA form, the CDR3 reads TGCGCCAGCAGTACAGGGGACCCCAATCAGCCCCAGCATTTT.